The clone carrying this T cell receptor beta chain was observed at least ten times. The study amplified TCR beta CDR3 regions using RNA transcripts. HTBI primers were employed in first-round RT-PCR, then a second-round multiplex PCR followed. From the multiplex PCR reads, TCRdb called clonotypes with MiXCR, one entry per CDR3 protein. This table has about 590,000 distinct CDR3 sequences, about two fifths appearing once. The data belong to a study of Graves' ophthalmopathy and Graves' hyperthyroidism. This TCR came from an adult man with Graves' hyperthyroidism. The specimen sequenced was peripheral blood or thyroid tissue (not recorded which).

The CDR3 DNA follows: TGTGCCAGCAGCTTACGCAGAAACCAAGAGACCCAGTACTTC. Amino acid sequence: CASSLRRNQETQYF. The chain employs TRBV7-9 and TRBJ2-5; D is unresolved. V lost 2 bases to trimming and J lost 0 bases, with 7 bases between them. The CDR3 length is 14 residues. Germline V gene lookup returns CDR1 SEHNR and CDR2 FQNEAQ (reference sequence).